The T cell receptor (beta chain) described here comes from a study of blood T cell repertoires in COVID-19. Sequencing was performed with immunoSEQ multiplex PCR; in TCRdb, only in-frame clones are kept and a portion is missing. The sample has a few hundred thousand clones; over 85% are singletons. Comment on this clone: The sample carries other DNA sequences with the same CDR3.

Trimming pared 6 bases from V and 0 bases from J, leaving 9 bases between. This CDR3 contains 15 residues. Germline CDR1 is MNHEY and CDR2 is SVGAGI. Cohort 3 recovered donors had two negative PCRs, clearance, or symptom resolution. The sample taken for sequencing was PBMCs or T cells enriched from blood (not recorded which). This receptor was obtained from a young woman who had recovered from COVID-19. J is TRBJ2-6 and V is TRBV6-5; no definite D call. The CDR3 is CASSQDSSGANVLTF. Written as DNA, the CDR3 is TGTGCCAGCAGCCAAGATAGCTCTGGGGCCAACGTCCTGACTTTC.